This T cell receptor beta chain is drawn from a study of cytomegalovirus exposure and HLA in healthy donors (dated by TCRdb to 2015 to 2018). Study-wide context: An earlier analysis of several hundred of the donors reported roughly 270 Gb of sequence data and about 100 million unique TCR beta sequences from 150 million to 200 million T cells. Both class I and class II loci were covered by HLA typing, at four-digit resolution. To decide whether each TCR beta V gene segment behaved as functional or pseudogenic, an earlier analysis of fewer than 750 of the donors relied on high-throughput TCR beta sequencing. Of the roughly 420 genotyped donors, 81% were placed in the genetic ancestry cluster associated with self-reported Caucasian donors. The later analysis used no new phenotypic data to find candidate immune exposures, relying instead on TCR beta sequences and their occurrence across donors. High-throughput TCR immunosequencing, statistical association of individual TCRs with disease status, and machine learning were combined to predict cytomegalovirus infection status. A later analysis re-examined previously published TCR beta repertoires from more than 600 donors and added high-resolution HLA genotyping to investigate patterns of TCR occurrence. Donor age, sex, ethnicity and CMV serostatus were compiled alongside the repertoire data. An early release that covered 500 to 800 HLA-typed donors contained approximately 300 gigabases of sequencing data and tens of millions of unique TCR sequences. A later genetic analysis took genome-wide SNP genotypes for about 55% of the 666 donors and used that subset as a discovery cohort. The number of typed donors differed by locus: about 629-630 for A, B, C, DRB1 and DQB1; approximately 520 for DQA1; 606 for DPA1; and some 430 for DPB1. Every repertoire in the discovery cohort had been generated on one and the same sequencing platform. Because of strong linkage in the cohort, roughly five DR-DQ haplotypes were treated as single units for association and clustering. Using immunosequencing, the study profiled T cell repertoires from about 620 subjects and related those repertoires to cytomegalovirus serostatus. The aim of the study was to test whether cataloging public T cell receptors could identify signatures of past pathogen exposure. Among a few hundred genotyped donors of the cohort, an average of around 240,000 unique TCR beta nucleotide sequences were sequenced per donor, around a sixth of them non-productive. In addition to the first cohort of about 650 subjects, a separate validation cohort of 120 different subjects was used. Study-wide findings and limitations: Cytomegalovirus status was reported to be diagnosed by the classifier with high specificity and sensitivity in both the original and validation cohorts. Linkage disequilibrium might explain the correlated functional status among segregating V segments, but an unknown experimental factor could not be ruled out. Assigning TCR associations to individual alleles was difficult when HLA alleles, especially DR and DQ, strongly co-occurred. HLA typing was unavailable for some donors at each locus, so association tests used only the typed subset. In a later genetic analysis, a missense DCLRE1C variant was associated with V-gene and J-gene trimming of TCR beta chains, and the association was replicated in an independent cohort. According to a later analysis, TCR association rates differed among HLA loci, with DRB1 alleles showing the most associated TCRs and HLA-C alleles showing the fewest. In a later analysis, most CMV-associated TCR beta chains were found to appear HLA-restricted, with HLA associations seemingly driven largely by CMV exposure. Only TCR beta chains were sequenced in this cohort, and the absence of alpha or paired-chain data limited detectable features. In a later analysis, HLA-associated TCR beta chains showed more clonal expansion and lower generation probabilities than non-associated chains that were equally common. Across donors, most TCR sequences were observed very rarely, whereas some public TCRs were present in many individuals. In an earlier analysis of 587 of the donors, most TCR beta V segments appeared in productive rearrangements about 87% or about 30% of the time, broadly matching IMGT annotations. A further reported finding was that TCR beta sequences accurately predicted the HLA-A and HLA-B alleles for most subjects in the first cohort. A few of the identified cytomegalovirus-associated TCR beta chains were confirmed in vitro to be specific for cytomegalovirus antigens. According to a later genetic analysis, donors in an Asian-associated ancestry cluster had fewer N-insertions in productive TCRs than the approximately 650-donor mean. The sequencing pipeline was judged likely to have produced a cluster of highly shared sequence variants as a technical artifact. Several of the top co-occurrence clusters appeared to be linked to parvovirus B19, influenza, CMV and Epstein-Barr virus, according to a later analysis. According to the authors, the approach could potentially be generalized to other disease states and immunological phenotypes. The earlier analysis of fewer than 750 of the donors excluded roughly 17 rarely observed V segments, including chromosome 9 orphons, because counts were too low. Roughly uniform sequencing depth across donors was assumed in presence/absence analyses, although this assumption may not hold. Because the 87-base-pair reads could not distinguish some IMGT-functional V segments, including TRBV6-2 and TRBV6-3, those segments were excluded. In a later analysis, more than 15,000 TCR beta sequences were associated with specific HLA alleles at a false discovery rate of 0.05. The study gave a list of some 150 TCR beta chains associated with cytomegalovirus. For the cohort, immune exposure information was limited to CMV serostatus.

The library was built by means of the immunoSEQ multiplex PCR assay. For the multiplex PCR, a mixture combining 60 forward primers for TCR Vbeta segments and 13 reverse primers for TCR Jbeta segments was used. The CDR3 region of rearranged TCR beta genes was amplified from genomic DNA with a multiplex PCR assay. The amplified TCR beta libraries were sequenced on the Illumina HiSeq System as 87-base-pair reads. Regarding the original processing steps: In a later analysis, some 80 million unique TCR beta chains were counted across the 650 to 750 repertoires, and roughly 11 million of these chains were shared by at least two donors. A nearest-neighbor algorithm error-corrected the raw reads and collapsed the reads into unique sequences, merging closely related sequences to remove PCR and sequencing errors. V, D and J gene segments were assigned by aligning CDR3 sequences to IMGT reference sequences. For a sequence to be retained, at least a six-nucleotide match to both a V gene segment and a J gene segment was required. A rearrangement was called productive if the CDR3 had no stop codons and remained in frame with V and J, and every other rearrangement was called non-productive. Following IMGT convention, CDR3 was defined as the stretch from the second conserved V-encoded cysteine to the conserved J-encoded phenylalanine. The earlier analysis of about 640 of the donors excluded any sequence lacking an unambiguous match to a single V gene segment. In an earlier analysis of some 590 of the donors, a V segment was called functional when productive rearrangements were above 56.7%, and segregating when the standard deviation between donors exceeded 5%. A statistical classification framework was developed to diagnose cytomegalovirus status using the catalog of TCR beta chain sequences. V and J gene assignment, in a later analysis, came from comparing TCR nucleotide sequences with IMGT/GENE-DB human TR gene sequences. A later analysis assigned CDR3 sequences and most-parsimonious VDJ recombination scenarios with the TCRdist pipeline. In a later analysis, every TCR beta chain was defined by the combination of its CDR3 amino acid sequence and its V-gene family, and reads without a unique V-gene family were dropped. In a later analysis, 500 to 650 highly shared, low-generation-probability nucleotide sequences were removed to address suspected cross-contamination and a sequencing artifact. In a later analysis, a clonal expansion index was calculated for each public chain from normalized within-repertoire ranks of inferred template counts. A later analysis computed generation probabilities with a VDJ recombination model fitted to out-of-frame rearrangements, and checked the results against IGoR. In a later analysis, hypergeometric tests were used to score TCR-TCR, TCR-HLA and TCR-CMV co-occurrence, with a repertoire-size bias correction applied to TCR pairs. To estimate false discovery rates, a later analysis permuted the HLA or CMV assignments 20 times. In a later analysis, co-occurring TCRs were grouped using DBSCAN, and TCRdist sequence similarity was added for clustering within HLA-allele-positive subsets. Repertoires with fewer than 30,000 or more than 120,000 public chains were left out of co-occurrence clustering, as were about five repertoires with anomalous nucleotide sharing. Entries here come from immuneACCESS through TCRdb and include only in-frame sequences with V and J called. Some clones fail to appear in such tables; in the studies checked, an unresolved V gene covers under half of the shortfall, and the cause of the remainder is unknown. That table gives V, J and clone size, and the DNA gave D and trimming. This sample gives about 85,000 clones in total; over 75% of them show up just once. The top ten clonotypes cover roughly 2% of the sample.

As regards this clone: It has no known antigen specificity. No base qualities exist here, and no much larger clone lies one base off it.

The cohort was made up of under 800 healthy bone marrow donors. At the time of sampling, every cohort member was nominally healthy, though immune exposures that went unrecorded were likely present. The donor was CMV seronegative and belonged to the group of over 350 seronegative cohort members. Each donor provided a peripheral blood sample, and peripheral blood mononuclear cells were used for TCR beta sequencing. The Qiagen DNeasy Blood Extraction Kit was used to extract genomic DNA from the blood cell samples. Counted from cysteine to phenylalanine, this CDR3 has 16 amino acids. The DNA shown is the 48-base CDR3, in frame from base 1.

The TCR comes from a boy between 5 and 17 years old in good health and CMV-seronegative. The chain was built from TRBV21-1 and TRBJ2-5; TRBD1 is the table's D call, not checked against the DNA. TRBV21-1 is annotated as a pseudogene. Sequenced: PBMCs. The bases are TGTGCCAGCAGCTTTCGAGGGACAGGGATACAAGAGACCCAGTACTTC. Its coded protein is CASSFRGTGIQETQYF.